This T cell receptor beta chain was documented in a study of blood T cell repertoires in COVID-19. Study overall: The study drew acute and convalescent COVID-19 samples from the United States, Italy and Spain. The cDNA or gDNA used as material had been derived from T cells, B-cell-depleted T cells, or PBMCs.

The V gene end was trimmed by 5 bases and the J gene end by 7 bases; junction bases not matched to a gene: 6. The length of the CDR3 is 15 residues. The germline V gene has CDR1 LNHNV and CDR2 YYDKDF (reference sequence). Per the authors' pipeline: By means of reference gene primer amplification, nucleated cell counts were estimated. Measured with immunoSEQ multiplex PCR; TCRdb has only the in-frame clones, and not every one. V, J and clone size derive from that table, while D and trimming were established from the DNA sequence. The repertoire holds under 250,000 clones, with 80% to 90% as singletons.

The receptor was isolated from a woman aged 55-70 years who had recovered from COVID-19. The chain uses TRBV15 and TRBJ1-6; TRBD1 aligns across 9 bases. The source material was peripheral blood. The CDR3 reads CATSVPGQGNSPLHF. CDR3 in DNA: TGTGCCACCAGCGTCCCGGGACAGGGCAATTCACCCCTCCACTTT. Full variable domain (missing parts from reference TRBV15 and TRBJ1-6): DAMVIQNPRYQVTQFGKPVTLSCSQTLNHNVMYWYQQKSSQAPKLLFHYYDKDFNNEADTPDNFQSRRPNTSFCFLDIRSPGLGDTAMYLCATSVPGQGNSPLHFGNGTRLTVT.